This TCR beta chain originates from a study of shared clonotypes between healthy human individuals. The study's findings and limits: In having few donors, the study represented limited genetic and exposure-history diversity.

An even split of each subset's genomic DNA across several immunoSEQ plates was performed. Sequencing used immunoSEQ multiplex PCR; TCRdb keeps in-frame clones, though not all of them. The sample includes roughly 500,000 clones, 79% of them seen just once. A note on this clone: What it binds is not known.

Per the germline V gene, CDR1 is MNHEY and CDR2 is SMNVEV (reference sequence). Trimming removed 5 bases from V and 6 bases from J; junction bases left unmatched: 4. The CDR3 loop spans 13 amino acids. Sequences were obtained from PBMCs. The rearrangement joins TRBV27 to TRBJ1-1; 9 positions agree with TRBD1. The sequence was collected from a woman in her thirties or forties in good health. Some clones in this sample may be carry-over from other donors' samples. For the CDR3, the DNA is TGTGCCAGCAGTGATACAGGGGGCTCTGAAGCTTTCTTT. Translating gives CASSDTGGSEAFF.